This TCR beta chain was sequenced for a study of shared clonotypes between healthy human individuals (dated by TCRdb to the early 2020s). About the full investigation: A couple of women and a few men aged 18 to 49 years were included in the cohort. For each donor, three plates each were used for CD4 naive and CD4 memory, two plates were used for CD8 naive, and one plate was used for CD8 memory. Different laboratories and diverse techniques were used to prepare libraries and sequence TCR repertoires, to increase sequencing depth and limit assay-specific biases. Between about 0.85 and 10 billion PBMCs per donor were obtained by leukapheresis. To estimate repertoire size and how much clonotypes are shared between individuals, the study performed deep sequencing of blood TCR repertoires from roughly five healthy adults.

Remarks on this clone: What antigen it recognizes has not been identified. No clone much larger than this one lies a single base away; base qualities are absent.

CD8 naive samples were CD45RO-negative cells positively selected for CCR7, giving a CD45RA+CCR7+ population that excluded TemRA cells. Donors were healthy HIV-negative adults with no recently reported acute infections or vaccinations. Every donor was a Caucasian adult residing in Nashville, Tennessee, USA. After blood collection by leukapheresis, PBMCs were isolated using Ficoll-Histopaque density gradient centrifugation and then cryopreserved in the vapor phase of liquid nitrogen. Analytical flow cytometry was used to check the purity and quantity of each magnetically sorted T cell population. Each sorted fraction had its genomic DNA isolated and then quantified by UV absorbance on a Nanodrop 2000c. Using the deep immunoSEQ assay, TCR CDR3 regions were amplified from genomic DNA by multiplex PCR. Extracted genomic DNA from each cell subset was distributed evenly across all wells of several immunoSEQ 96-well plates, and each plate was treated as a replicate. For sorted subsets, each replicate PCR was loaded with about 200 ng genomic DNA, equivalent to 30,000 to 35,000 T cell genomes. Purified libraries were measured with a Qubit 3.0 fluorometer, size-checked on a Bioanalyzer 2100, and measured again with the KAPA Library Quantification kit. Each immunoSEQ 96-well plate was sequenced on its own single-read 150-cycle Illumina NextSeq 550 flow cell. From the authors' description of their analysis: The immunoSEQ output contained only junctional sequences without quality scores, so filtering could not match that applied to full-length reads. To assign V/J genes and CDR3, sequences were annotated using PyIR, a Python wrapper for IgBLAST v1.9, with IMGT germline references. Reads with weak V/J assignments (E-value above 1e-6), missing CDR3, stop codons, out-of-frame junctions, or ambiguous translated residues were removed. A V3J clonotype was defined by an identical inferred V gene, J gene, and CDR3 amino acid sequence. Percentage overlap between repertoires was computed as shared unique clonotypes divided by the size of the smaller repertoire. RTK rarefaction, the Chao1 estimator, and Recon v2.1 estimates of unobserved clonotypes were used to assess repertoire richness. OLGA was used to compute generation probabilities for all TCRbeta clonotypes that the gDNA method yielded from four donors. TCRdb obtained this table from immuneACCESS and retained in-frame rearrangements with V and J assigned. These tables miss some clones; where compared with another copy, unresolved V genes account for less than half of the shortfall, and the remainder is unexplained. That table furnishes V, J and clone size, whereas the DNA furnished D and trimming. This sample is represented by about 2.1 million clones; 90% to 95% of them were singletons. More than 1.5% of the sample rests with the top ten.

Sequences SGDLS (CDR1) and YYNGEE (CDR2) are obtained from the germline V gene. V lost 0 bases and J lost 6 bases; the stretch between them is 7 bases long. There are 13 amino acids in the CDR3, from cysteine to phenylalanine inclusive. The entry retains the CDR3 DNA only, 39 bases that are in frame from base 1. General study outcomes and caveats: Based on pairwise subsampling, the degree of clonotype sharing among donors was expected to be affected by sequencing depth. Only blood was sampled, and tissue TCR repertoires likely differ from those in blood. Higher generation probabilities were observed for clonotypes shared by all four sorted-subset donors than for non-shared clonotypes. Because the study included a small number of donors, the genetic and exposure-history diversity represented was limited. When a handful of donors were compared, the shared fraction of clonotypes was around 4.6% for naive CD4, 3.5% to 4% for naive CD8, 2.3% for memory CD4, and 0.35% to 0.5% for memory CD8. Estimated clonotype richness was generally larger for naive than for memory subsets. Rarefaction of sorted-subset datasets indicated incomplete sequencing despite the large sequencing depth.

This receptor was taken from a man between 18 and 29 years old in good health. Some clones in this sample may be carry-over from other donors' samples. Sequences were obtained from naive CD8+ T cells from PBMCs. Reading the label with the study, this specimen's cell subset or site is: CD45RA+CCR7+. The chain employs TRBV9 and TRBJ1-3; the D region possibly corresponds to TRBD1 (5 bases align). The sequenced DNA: TGTGCCAGCAGCGTAGCCAGGGAAAACACCATATATTTT. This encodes CASSVARENTIYF.